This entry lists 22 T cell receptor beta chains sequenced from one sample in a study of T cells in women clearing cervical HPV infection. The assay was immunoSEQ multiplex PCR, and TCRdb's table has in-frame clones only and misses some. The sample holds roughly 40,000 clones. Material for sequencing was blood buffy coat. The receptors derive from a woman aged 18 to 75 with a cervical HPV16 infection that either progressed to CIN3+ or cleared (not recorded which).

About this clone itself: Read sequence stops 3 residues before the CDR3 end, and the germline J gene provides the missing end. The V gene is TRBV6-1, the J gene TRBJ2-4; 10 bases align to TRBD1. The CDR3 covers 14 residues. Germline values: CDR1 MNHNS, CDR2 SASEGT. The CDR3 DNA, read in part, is TGTGCCAGCAGTGTGGGACAGGGGTATGACGGT. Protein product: CASSVGQGYDG. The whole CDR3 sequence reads CASSVGQGYDGQYF.

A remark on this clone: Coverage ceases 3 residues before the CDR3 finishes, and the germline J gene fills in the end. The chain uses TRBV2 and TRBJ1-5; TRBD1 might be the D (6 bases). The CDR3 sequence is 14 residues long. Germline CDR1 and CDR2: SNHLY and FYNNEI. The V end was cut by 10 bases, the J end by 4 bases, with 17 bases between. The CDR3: CATAPGGRNQPQHF. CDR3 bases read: TGTGCCACCGCCCCGGGGGGCCGGAATCAGCCC.

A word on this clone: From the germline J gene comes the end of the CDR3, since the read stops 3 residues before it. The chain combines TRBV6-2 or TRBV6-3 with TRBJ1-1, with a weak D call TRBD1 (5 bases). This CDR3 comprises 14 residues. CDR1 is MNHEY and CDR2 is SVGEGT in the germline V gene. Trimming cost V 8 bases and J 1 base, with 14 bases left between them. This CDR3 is CASSMARENTEAFF. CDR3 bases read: TGTGCCAGCTCAATGGCCAGGGAGAACACTGAA.

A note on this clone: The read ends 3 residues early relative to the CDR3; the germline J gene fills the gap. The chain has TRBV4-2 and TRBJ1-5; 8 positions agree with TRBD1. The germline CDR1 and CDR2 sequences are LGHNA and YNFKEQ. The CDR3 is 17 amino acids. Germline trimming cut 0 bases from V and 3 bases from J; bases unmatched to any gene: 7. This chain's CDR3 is CASSQDTGGTFNQPQHF. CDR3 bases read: TGTGCCAGCAGCCAAGACACAGGGGGGACTTTCAATCAGCCC.

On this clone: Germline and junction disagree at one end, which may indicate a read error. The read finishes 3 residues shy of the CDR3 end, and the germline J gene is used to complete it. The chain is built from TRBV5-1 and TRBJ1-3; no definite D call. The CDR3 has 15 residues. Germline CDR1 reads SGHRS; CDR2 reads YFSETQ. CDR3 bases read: TGCGCCAGCAGCTTGGATTTCAGCCGGGGAAACACT. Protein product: CASSLDFSRGNT. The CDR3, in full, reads CASSLDFSRGNTIYF.

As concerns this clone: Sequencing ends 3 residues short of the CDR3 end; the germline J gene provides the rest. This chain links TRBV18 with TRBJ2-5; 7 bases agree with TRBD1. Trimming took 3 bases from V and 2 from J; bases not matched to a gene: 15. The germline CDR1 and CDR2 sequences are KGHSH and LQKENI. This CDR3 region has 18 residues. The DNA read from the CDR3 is TGTGCCAGCTCACCCCCGACAGGGATGATTTTACGGCAAGAGACC. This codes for CASSPPTGMILRQET. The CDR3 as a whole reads CASSPPTGMILRQETQYF.

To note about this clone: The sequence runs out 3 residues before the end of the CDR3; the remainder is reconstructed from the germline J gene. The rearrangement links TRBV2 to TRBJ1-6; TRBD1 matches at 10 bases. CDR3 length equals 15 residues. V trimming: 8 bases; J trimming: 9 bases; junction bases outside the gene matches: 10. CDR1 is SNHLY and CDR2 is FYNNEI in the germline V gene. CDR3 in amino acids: CASGDRGRGRSPLHF. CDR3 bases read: TGTGCCAGCGGGGACAGGGGCCGCGGGCGTTCACCC.

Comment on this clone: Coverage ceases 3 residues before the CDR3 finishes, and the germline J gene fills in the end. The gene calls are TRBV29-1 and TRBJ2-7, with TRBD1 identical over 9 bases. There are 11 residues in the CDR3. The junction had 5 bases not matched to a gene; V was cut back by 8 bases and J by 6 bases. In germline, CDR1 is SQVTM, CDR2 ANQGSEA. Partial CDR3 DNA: TGCAGCATCCGACAGGGGGGCGAG. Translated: CSIRQGGE. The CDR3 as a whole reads CSIRQGGEQYF.

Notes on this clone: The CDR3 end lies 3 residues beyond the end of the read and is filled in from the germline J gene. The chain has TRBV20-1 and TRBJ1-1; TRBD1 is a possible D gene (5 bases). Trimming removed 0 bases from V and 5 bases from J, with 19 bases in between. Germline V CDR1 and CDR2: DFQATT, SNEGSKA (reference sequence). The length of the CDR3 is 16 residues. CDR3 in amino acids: CSARDTAGLDGTEAFF. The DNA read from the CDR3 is TGCAGTGCTAGAGATACAGCAGGGCTAGACGGGACTGAA.

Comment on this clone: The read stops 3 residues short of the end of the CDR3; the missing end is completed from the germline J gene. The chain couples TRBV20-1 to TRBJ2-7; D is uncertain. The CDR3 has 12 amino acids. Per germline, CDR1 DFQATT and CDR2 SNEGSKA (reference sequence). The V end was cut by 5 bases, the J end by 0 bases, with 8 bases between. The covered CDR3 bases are TGCAGTGCTCTAAAAAGCTCCTACGAG. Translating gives CSALKSSYE. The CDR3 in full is CSALKSSYEQYF.

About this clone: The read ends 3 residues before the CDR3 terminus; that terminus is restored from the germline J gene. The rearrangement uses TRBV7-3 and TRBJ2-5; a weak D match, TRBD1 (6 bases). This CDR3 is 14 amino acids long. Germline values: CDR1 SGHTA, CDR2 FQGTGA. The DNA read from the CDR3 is TGTGCCAGCAGCTTAAGAGGGGACACAGATACC. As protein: CASSLRGDTDT. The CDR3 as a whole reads CASSLRGDTDTQYF.

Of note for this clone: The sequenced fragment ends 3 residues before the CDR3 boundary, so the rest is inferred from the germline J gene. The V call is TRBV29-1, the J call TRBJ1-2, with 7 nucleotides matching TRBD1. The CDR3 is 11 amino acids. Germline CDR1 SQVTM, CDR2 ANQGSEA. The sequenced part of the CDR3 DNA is TGCAGCGTTGGGGACAGCGGCGGC. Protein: CSVGDSGG. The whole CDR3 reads CSVGDSGGYTF. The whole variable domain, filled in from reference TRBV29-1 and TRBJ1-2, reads SAVISQKPSRDICQRGTSLTIQCQVDSQVTMMFWYRQQPGQSLTLIATANQGSEATYESGFVIDKFPISRPNLTFSTLTVSNMSPEDSSIYLCSVGDSGGYTFGSGTRLTVV.

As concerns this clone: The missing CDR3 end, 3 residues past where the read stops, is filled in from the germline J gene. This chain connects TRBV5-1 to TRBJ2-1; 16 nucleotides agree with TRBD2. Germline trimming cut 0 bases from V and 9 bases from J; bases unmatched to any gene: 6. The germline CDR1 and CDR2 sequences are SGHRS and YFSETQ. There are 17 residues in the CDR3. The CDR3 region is CASSLAGLAGGLGEQFF. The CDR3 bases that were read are TGCGCCAGCAGCTTGGCGGGACTAGCGGGGGGGCTGGGTGAG.

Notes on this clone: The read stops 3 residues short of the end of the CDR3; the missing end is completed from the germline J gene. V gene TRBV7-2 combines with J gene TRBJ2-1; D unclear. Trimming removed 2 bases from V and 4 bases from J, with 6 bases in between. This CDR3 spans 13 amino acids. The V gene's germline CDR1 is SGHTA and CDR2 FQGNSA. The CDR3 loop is CASSLRSYNEQFF. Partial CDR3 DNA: TGTGCCAGCAGCTTACGTAGTTACAATGAG.

The DNA read from the CDR3 is TGCAGTGCTAGAGATTGGGCGGGTGCTGATACG. Its translation: CSARDWAGADT. The CDR3 as a whole reads CSARDWAGADTQYF. This chain joins TRBV20-1 and TRBJ2-3, with D possibly matching TRBD2 (5 bases). Sequencing ends 3 residues short of the CDR3 end; the germline J gene provides the rest. This CDR3 spans 14 amino acids. CDR1 is DFQATT, CDR2 SNEGSKA, per germline (reference sequence). V lost 0 bases to trimming and J lost 6 bases, with 13 bases between them.

The sequenced CDR3 bases are TGTGCCTGGAGTAGGTCGAACACTGAA. It codes for CAWSRSNTE. The CDR3 reads in full as CAWSRSNTEAFF. The rearrangement joins TRBV30 to TRBJ1-1; no clear D gene. The CDR3 end is not reached by the read, which stops 3 residues before it; the germline J gene fills it in. Germline V gene lookup returns CDR1 GTSNPN and CDR2 SVGIG (reference sequence). The V end was cut by 2 bases, the J end by 1 base, with 5 bases between. This CDR3 contains 12 residues.

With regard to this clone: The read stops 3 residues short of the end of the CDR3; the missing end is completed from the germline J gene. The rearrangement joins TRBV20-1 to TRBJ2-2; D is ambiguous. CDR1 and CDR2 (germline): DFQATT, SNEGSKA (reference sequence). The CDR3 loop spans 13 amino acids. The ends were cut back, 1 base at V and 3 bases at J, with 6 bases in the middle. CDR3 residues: CSARGADTGELFF. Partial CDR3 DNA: TGCAGTGCTAGAGGCGCGGACACCGGGGAG.

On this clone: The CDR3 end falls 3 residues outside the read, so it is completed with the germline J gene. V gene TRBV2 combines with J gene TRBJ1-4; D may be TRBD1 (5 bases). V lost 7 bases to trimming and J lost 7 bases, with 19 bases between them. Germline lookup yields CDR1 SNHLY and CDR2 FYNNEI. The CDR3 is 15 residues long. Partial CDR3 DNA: TGTGCCAGCAATAGTCTCGGGGGTCCGCGTGAAAAA. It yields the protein CASNSLGGPREK. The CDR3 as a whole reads CASNSLGGPREKLFF.

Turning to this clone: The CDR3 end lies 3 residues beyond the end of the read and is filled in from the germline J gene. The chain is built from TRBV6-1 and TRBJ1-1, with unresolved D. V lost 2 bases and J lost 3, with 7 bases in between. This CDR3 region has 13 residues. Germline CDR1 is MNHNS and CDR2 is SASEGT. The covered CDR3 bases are TGTGCCAGCAGTGAACCCGGGGACACTGAA. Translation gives CASSEPGDTE. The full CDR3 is CASSEPGDTEAFF.

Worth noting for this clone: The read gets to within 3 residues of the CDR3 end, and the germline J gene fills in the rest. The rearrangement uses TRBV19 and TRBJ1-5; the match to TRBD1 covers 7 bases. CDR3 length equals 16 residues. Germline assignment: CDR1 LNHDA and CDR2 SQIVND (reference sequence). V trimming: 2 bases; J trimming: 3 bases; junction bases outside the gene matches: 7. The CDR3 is CASSIRQGHDNQPQHF. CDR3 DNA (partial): TGTGCCAGTAGTATACGACAGGGTCATGACAATCAGCCC.

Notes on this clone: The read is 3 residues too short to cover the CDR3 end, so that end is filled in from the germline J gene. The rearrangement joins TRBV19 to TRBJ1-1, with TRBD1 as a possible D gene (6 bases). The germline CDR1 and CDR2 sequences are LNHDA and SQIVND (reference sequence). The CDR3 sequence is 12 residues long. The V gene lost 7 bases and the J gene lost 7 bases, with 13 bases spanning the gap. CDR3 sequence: CASKQGYGEAFF. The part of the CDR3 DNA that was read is TGTGCCAGTAAACAGGGATACGGTGAA.

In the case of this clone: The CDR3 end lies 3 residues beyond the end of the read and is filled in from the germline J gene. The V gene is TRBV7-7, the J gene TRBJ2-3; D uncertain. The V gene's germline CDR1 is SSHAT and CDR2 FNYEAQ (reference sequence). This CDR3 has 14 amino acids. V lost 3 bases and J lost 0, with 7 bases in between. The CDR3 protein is CASSFSLSTDTQYF. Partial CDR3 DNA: TGTGCCAGCAGCTTTAGCCTTAGCACAGATACG.